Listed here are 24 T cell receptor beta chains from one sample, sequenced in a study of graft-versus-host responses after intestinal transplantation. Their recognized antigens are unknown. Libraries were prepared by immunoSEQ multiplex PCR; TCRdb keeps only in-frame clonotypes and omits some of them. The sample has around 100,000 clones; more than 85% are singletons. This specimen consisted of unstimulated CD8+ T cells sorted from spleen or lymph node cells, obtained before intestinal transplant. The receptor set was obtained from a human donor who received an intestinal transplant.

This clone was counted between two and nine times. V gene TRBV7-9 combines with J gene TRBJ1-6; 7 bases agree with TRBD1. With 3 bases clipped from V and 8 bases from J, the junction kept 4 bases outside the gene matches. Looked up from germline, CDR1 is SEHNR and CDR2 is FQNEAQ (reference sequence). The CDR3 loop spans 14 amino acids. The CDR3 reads CASSFEGADSPLHF. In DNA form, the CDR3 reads TGTGCCAGCAGCTTCGAGGGGGCTGATTCACCCCTCCACTTT. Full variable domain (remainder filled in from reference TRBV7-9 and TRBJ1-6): DTGVSQNPRHKITKRGQNVTFRCDPISEHNRLYWYRQTLGQGPEFLTYFQNEAQLEKSRLLSDRFSAERPKGSFSTLEIQRTEQGDSAMYLCASSFEGADSPLHFGNGTRLTVT.

The CDR3 here is CASGLMTGRLEKLFF. The CDR3 nucleotides read TGTGCTAGTGGTTTGATGACAGGACGTTTGGAAAAACTGTTTTTT. This chain joins TRBV12-5 and TRBJ1-4; tentatively, D is TRBD1 (6 bases). Trimming removed 2 bases at V and 8 bases at J, with 15 bases between. Per the germline V gene, CDR1 is LGHNT and CDR2 is FRNRAP. The length of the CDR3 is 15 residues. Supplemented by reference TRBV12-5 and TRBJ1-4, the full variable domain reads DARVTQTPRHKVTEMGQEVTMRCQPILGHNTVFWYRQTMMQGLELLAYFRNRAPLDDSGMPKDRFSAEMPDATLATLKIQPSEPRDSAVYFCASGLMTGRLEKLFFGSGTQLSVL.

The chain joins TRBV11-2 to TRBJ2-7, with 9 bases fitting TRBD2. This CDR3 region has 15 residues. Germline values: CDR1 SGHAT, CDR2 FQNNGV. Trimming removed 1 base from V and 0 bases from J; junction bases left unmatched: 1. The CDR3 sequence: CASSLVAGDSYEQYF. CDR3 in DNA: TGTGCCAGCAGCTTAGTAGCGGGGGACTCCTACGAGCAGTACTTC.

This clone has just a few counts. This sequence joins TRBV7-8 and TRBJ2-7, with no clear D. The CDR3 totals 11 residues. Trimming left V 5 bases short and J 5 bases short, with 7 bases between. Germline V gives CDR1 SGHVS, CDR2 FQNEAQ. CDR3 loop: CASSHSNEQYF. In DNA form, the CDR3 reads TGTGCCAGCAGCCACAGCAACGAGCAGTACTTC.

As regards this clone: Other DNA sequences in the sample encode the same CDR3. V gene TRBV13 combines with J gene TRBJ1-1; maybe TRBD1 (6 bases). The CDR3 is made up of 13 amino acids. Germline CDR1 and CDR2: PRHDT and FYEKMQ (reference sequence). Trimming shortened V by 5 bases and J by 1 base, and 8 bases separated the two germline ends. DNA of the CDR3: TGTGCCAGCAGCGGGGACACGAACACTGAAGCTTTCTTT. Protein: CASSGDTNTEAFF.

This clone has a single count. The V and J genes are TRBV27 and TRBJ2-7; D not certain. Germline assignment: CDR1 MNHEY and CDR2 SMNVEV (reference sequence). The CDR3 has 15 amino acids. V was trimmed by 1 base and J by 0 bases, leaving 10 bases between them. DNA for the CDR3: TGTGCCAGCAGTTTATACCGCCCGAGCTCCTACGAGCAGTACTTC. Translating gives CASSLYRPSSYEQYF.

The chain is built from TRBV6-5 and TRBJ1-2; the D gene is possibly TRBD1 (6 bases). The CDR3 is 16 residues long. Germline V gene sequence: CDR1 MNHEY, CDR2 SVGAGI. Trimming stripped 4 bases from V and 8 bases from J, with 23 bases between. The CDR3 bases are TGTGCCAGCAGTTCCATCTACCCGGGACACCCATCAGGCTACACCTTC. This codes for CASSSIYPGHPSGYTF.

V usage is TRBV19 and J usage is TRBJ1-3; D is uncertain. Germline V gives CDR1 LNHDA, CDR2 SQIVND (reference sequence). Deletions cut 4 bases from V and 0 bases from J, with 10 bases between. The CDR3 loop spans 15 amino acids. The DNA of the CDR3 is TGTGCCAGTAGTACCGGACTGCTCTCTGGAAACACCATATATTTT. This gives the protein CASSTGLLSGNTIYF.

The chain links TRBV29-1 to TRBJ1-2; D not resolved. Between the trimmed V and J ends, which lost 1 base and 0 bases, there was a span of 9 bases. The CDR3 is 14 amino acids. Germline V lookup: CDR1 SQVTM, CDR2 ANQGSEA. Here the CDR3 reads CSVEAPSSNYGYTF. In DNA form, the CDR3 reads TGCAGCGTTGAAGCCCCGTCCTCTAACTATGGCTACACCTTC. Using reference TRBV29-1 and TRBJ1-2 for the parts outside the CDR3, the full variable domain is SAVISQKPSRDICQRGTSLTIQCQVDSQVTMMFWYRQQPGQSLTLIATANQGSEATYESGFVIDKFPISRPNLTFSTLTVSNMSPEDSSIYLCSVEAPSSNYGYTFGSGTRLTVV.

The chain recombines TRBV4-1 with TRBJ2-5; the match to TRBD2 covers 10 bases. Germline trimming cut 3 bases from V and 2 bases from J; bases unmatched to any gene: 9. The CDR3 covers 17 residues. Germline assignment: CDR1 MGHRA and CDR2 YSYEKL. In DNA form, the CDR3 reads TGCGCCAGCAGCCAGGGGACAGTGACTAGCGGGCAAGAGACCCAGTACTTC. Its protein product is CASSQGTVTSGQETQYF.

The CDR3 loop reads CASSLSLGAGSSYEQYF. The CDR3 nucleotides read TGTGCCAGCAGCTTATCATTAGGTGCAGGCAGCTCCTACGAGCAGTACTTC. V and J are TRBV13 and TRBJ2-5, with unresolved D. The end of the DNA fits TRBJ2-7 better, so the J call may be wrong. Germline V CDR1 and CDR2: PRHDT, FYEKMQ (reference sequence). CDR3 length: 17 amino acids.

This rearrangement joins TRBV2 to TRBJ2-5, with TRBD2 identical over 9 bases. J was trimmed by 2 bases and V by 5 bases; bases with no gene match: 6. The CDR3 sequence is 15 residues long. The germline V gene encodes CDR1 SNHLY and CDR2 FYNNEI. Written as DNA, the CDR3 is TGTGCCAGCAGTAGGGTAGCGGGGGATCAAGAGACCCAGTACTTC. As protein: CASSRVAGDQETQYF.

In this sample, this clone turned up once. This CDR3 reads CASSTDGSNEKLFF. Written as DNA, the CDR3 is TGTGCCAGTAGCACTGACGGATCTAATGAAAAACTGTTTTTT. This chain links TRBV19 with TRBJ1-4, with D hard to call. Germline V gene sequence: CDR1 LNHDA, CDR2 SQIVND (reference sequence). Trimming removed 6 bases at V and 3 bases at J, with 11 bases between. This CDR3 comprises 14 residues.

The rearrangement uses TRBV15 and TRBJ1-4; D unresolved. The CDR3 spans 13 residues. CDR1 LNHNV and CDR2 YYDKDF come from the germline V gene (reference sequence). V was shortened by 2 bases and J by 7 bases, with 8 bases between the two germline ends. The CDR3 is CATSRLGGEKLFF. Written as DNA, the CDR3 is TGTGCCACCAGCAGATTGGGCGGTGAAAAACTGTTTTTT.

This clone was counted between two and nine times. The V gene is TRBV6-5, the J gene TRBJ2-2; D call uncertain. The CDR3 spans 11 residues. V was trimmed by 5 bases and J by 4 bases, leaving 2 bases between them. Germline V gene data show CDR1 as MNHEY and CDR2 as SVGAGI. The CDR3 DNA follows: TGTGCCAGCAGTCGCACCGGGGAGCTGTTTTTT. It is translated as CASSRTGELFF.

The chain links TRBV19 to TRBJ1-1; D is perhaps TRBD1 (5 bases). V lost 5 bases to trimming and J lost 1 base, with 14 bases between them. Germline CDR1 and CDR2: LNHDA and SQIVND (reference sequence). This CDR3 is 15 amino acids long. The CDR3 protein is CASSLNWGKNTEAFF. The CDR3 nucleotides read TGTGCCAGTAGTCTCAACTGGGGGAAGAACACTGAAGCTTTCTTT.

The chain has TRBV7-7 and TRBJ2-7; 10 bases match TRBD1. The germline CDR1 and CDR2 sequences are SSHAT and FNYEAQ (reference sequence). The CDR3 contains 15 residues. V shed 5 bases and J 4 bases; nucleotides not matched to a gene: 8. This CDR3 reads CASSEEAGQGYEQYF. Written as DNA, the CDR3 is TGTGCCAGCAGCGAAGAGGCGGGACAGGGGTACGAGCAGTACTTC.

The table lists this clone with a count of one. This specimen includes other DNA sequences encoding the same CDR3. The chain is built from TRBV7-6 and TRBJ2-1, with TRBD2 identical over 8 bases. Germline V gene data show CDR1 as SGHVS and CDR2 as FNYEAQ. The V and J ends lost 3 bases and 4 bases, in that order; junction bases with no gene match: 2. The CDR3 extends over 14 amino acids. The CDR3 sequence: CASSFSGGYNEQFF. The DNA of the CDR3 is TGTGCCAGCAGCTTCAGCGGGGGATACAATGAGCAGTTCTTC. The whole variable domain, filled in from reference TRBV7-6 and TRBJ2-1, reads GAGVSQSPRYKVTKRGQDVALRCDPISGHVSLYWYRQALGQGPEFLTYFNYEAQQDKSGLPNDRFSAERPEGSISTLTIQRTEQRDSAMYRCASSFSGGYNEQFFGPGTRLTVL.

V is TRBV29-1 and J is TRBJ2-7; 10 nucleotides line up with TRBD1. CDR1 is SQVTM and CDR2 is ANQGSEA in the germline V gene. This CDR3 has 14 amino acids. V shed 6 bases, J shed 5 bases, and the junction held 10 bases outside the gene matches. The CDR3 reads CSVPGTGVGHEQYF. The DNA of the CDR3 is TGCAGCGTACCCGGGACAGGGGTAGGCCACGAGCAGTACTTC.

Written as DNA, the CDR3 is TGTGCCAGCAGCTTAGTAGCGGCCTCCTACAATGAGCAGTTCTTC. This codes for CASSLVAASYNEQFF. The chain carries TRBV7-2 and TRBJ2-1; D perhaps matches TRBD2 (6 bases). Deletions cut 1 base from V and 0 bases from J, with 7 bases between. The CDR3 consists of 15 residues. The germline gives CDR1 SGHTA, CDR2 FQGNSA.

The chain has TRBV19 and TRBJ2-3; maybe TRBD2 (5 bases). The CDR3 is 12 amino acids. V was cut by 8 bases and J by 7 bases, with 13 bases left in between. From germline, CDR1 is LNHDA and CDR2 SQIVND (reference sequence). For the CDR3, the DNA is TGTGCCAGTGAGGGTAGTCCAAATACGCAGTATTTT. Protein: CASEGSPNTQYF.

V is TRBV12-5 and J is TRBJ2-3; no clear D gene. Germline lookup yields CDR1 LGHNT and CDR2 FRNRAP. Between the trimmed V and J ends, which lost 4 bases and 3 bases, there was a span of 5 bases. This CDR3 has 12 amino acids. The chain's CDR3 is CASGSWTDTQYF. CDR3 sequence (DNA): TGTGCTAGTGGTTCCTGGACAGATACGCAGTATTTT.

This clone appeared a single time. CDR3 sequence (DNA): TGTGCCAGCAGCTCTCCACCAGGGCTCACTGAAGCTTTCTTT. This encodes CASSSPPGLTEAFF. The chain combines TRBV2 with TRBJ1-1, with D maybe TRBD1 (5 bases). This CDR3 has 14 residues. The germline V and J ends were trimmed by 6 bases and 4 bases, with 15 bases remaining between them. Germline V CDR1 and CDR2: SNHLY, FYNNEI.

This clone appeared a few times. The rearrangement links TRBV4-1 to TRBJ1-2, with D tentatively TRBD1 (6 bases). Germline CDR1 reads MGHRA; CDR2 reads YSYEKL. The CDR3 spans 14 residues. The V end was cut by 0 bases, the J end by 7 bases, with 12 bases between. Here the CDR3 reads CASSQEAGAIGYTF. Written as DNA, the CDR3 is TGCGCCAGCAGCCAAGAGGCAGGGGCCATTGGCTACACCTTC.